Here is one TCR beta chain with its context. Its antigen remains unknown. The data stem from a study of graft-versus-host responses after intestinal transplantation. CDR3 length: 15 residues. Trimming removed 0 bases at V and 3 bases at J, with 11 bases between. Germline CDR1 is LGHNA and CDR2 is YNFKEQ. Study-wide results and limits: Early after transplant, HvG declines were associated with peak levels of circulating GvH clones.

Once graft tissue had been processed, intraepithelial and lamina propria lymphocytes were released. Assay: immunoSEQ multiplex PCR; the TCRdb copy retains only in-frame clones and omits some. The sample carries about 63,000 clones, approximately 88% recorded once. This specimen consisted of ileum tissue, obtained around 350 days after transplant. The rearrangement joins TRBV4-2 to TRBJ1-1; D unresolved. This clonotype originated in a human patient who received an intestinal transplant, so some T cells may come from the graft donor. The CDR3 loop reads CASSQDSGFYTEAFF. The CDR3 coding sequence is TGTGCCAGCAGCCAAGATTCGGGATTTTACACTGAAGCTTTCTTT.